The T cell receptor beta chain described here comes from a study of T cell responses to AZD1222 COVID-19 vaccine (dated by TCRdb to 2020 to 2022). General notes on the study: Because spike-specific TCR depth and breadth did not differ between the two schedules, AZD1222 recipients who got a second dose at roughly 4 weeks were pooled with those who got a second dose at roughly 12 weeks. TCR sequencing was performed for about 250 trial participants, of whom around 210 were given two doses of AZD1222 and some 26 were given two doses of MenACWY control vaccine. Trial participants were enrolled by age into 18-55, 56-69 and 70-plus year subgroups, with approximately 150, 30 and 60 TCR-sequenced participants respectively.

The germline V gene encodes CDR1 SGHTS and CDR2 YDEGEE. Taken from cysteine to phenylalanine, the CDR3 has 16 residues. This entry keeps only the CDR3 DNA: 48 bases, framed from base 1. The CDR3 regions of human TCRbeta chains were analyzed by immunosequencing. As for how the authors treated the data: TCRs in the repertoires were compared against a reference library of SARS-CoV-2-specific TCRs that had been generated with the MIRA antigen-specificity platform. Breadth was defined as the fraction of unique TCRs that were SARS-CoV-2-associated, and depth was defined as the fraction of total T cells that were SARS-CoV-2-associated. Using the MIRA data, every spike-specific TCR was mapped to the spike region that the TCR reacted to and assigned to either a CD4 or a CD8 class. Log10-transformed breadth and depth values were compared by one-way ANOVA with Sidak's multiple comparisons tests. Not all clones reach the TCRdb copy of this immuneACCESS table, which keeps in-frame sequences only. Checked studies attribute under half of the gap to unresolved V genes and leave the rest unexplained. The DNA gave D and trimming, while V, J and clone size come from that table. The table for this sample lists 90,000 to 130,000 clones; about 90% of them were counted only once. Of the sample, 7.8% is held by the ten largest clones.

A word on this clone: What this receptor recognizes is not known. An end of the junction differs from the germline gene, which may be a read error.

The study at large found these results: Conclusions about previously exposed vaccinees are limited, since just a handful of AZD1222 recipients were seropositive for SARS-CoV-2 at baseline. In the small 56-69-year group, the increase in depth fell short of significance, most likely because of low power. Vaccine-associated CD4 TCRs spanned the whole spike protein, with dominant responses in regions 160-218 and 743-854. Spike-specific TCR breadth and depth rose significantly after two AZD1222 doses compared with day 0 and with MenACWY recipients. Epitopes outside the regions mutated in the B.1.351 and B.1.1.7 variants were reportedly recognized by nearly half of the unique spike-specific TCRs. Because no samples from the day 14 peak response were available, repertoires could be characterized only after the peak T cell response. Participants were mostly white British and included more females than males, and it was suggested by the authors that clonal diversity may have been underestimated.

The time point label, read with the paper, signifies: baseline before first vaccination. Vaccinee samples came from UK trials COV001 and COV002, including a single-blind randomized controlled phase 2/3 trial of AZD1222 (ChAdOx1 nCoV-19) in healthy adults. For TCRbeta chain sequencing, PBMC samples from trial participants were taken at day 0 and at day 28 after the second dose. The source was peripheral blood, collected on day 0 of AZD1222 vaccination. Here the chain combines TRBV5-8 and TRBJ2-7, with a tentative D gene TRBD1 over 6 matching bases. The TCR was taken from an adult in good health. The DNA reads TGTGCCAGCACCTTGGATGGGGGCGGAAGCTCCTACGAGCAGTACTTC. This yields the protein CASTLDGGGSSYEQYF.